This note documents a single T cell receptor beta chain sequence. Its antigen is undetermined. Repertoires were generated with immunoSEQ multiplex PCR, while TCRdb's copy carries only in-frame clones and drops some. Of 75,000 to 100,000 clones in the sample, 80% to 90% were seen once. The entry originates in a study of T cell responses to AZD1222 COVID-19 vaccine. Study summary: Second-dose intervals of approximately 4 or approximately 12 weeks were pooled.

Study outcomes and limitations: None of the repertoires were sampled until the peak T cell response had passed. Spike regions recognized by vaccine-associated CD4 TCRs spanned the protein, led by 160-218 and 743-854.

V gave up 1 base and J gave up 1 base; unmatched junction bases: 4. CDR3 size: 16 residues. In germline, CDR1 is KGHSH, CDR2 LQKENI. V gene TRBV18 combines with J gene TRBJ2-4; TRBD1 matches 7 bases. Sample: peripheral blood, taken on day 0 of AZD1222 vaccination. This receptor was obtained from an adult in good health. The CDR3 region has the DNA TGTGCCAGCTCACCACTCGAGGGGGCGGCCAAAAACATTCAGTACTTC. Protein: CASSPLEGAAKNIQYF.